Presented here are 9 T cell receptor beta chains from one specimen sequenced in a study of response to subunit inactivated influenza vaccine (dated by TCRdb to about 2018). The library was produced with RT-PCR. Sequencing was performed on an Illumina HiSeq 2500. TCRdb reworked the public reads: Q25 trimming with fastp, MiXCR clone assembly, productive beta chains retained. Records with the same CDR3 protein are collapsed into one entry carrying the most frequent genes and DNA. This sample lists 530,000 or so distinct CDR3 sequences; 12% were detected once. Together, the top ten hold around 9.6% of the sample. This material consisted of PBMCs from blood, taken on the day of vaccination. The receptors were sampled from a man in his forties or fifties who received an inactivated influenza vaccine. Donor details come from another sample of the same person, matched by shared clones.

This clonotype showed up many times. The rearrangement links TRBV5-1 to TRBJ2-7; no clear D. Trimming took 0 bases from V and 2 from J, leaving 6 bases between them. Germline lookup yields CDR1 SGHRS and CDR2 YFSETQ. The CDR3 totals 13 residues. The CDR3 spells CASSLGEAYEQYF. The CDR3 DNA follows: TGCGCCAGCAGCTTGGGGGAAGCCTACGAGCAGTACTTC.

The chain combines TRBV4-1 with TRBJ2-7, with 7 bases that match TRBD1. Germline values: CDR1 MGHRA, CDR2 YSYEKL. The CDR3 is 14 residues long. The V segment lost 0 bases and the J segment 3 bases; nucleotides outside the gene matches: 2. The CDR3 sequence: CASSQERDSYEQYF. CDR3 bases: TGCGCCAGCAGCCAAGAAAGGGACAGCTACGAGCAGTACTTC.

This clonotype was picked up a small number of times. The CDR3 is CAISESPGQGGGAFF. In DNA form, the CDR3 reads TGTGCCATCAGTGAGTCGCCCGGACAGGGTGGCGGAGCTTTCTTT. The chain couples TRBV10-3 to TRBJ1-1, with 8 bases matching TRBD1. J lost 10 bases, V lost 0 bases, and 10 bases had no gene match. CDR1 is ENHRY, CDR2 SYGVKD, per germline. This CDR3 has 15 residues.

This clonotype has just a few counts. The chain is built from TRBV30 and TRBJ2-1; no definite D call. Between the trimmed V and J ends, which lost 2 bases and 1 base, there was a span of 9 bases. This CDR3 has 14 amino acids. The V gene's germline CDR1 is GTSNPN and CDR2 SVGIG (reference sequence). The CDR3 region has the DNA TGTGCCTGGAGTAGGCGCTCATCCTACAATGAGCAGTTCTTC. Translated, it gives CAWSRRSSYNEQFF.

The sample holds a few counts of this clonotype. The chain recombines TRBV4-3 with TRBJ1-1; no clear D gene. V was pared by 4 bases and J by 6 bases, with 18 bases between. The CDR3 loop spans 15 amino acids. Per germline, CDR1 LGHNA and CDR2 YSLEER. DNA of the CDR3: TGCGCCAGCAGCCGCGGCGGGCCGGTTTTCGCTGAAGCTTTCTTT. Translated: CASSRGGPVFAEAFF.

V and J are TRBV12-3 or TRBV12-4 and TRBJ1-5; TRBD1 matches at 7 bases. V lost 5 bases to trimming and J lost 5 bases; unmatched junction nucleotides: 9. The CDR3 extends over 15 amino acids. DNA of the CDR3: TGTGCCAGCAGTAGACAGGGAAAGGGGGATCAGCCCCAGCATTTT. Translating it yields CASSRQGKGDQPQHF.

This clonotype appeared a few times. The gene calls are TRBV20-1 and TRBJ2-1, with TRBD2 matching 13 bases. With V trimmed by 5 bases and J by 8 bases, 9 bases remained unmatched. The CDR3 is 15 amino acids. Germline CDR1 reads DFQATT; CDR2 reads SNEGSKA (reference sequence). DNA for the CDR3: TGCAGTGCTCGAACTAGCGGGAGGGGTCGCGATGAGCAGTTCTTC. It specifies CSARTSGRGRDEQFF.

The chain links TRBV28 to TRBJ2-6; D not certain. From germline, CDR1 is MDHEN and CDR2 SYDVKM. This CDR3 has 18 amino acids. V lost 3 bases and J 0 bases, leaving 15 bases between the germline ends. As DNA, the CDR3 is TGTGCCAGCAGTTTTAGAGTAAATTATTTCTCTGGGGCCAACGTCCTGACTTTC. It specifies CASSFRVNYFSGANVLTF.

This clonotype was seen once. The rearrangement uses TRBV10-2 and TRBJ2-5; D is unresolved. The CDR3 covers 12 residues. V lost 0 bases and J lost 4, with 3 bases in between. Germline V gene sequence: CDR1 WSHSY, CDR2 SAAADI. The CDR3 DNA follows: TGCGCCAGCAGTGAGTCGAGAGAGACCCAGTACTTC. Protein: CASSESRETQYF.